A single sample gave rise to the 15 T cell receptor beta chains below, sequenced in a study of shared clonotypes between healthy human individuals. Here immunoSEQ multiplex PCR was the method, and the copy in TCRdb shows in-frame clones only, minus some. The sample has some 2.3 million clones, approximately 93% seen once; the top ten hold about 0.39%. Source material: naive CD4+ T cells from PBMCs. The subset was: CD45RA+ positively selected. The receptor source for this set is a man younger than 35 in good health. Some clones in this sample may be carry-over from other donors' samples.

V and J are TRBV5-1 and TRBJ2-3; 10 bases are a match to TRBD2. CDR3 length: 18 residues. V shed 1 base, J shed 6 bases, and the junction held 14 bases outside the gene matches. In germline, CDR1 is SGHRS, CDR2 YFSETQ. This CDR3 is CASSLPFKPSGSPDTQYF. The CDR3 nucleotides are TGCGCCAGCAGCTTGCCCTTTAAACCTAGCGGGAGTCCTGATACGCAGTATTTT.

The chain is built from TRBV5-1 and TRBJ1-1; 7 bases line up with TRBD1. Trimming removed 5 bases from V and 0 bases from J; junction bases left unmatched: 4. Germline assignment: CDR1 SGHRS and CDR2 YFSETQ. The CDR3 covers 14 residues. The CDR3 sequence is CASRSGQLNTEAFF. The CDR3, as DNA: TGCGCCAGCAGATCGGGACAGCTGAACACTGAAGCTTTCTTT.

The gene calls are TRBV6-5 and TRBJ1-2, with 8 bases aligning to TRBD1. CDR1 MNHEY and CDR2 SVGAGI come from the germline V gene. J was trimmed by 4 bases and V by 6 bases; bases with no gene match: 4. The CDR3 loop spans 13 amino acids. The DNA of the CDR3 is TGTGCCAGCAGACCACAGGGGGTCTATGGCTACACCTTC. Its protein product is CASRPQGVYGYTF.

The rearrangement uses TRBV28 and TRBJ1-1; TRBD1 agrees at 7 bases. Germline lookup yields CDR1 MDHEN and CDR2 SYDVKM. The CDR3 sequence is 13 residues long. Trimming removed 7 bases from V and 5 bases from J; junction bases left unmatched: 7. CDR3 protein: CASTYATGTEAFF. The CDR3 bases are TGTGCCAGCACGTACGCGACAGGGACTGAAGCTTTCTTT. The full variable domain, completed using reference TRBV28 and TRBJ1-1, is DVKVTQSSRYLVKRTGEKVFLECVQDMDHENMFWYRQDPGLGLRLIYFSYDVKMKEKGDIPEGYSVSREKKERFSLILESASTNQTSMYLCASTYATGTEAFFGQGTRLTVV.

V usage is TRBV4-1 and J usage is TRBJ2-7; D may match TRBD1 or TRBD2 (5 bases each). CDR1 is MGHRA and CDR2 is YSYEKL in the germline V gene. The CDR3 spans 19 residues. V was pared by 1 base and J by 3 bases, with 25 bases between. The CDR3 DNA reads TGCGCCAGCAGCCAAGCCCGGGACGTTAAAGACCCCTACTACTACGAGCAGTACTTC. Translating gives CASSQARDVKDPYYYEQYF.

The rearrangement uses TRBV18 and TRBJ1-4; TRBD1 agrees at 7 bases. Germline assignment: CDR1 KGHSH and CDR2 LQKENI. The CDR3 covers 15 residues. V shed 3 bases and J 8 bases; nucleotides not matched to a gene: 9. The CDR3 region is CASSPDLRTGEKLFF. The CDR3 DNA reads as TGTGCCAGCTCACCGGATCTCAGGACAGGCGAAAAACTGTTTTTT.

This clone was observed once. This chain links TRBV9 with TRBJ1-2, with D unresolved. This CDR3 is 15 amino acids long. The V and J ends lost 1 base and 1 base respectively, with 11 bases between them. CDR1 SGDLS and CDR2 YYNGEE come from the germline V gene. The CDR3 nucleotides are TGTGCCAGCAGCGTAAGTGCCGGCAATAACTATGGCTACACCTTC. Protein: CASSVSAGNNYGYTF. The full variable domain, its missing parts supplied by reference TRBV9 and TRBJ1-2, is DSGVTQTPKHLITATGQRVTLRCSPRSGDLSVYWYQQSLDQGLQFLIQYYNGEERAKGNILERFSAQQFPDLHSELNLSSLELGDSALYFCASSVSAGNNYGYTFGSGTRLTVV.

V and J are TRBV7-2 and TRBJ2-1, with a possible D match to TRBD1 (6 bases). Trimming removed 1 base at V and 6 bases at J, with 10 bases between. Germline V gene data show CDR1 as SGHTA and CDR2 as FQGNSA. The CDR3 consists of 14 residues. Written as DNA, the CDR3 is TGTGCCAGCAGCTTAGGGACAGTTTTCAATGAGCAGTTCTTC. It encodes CASSLGTVFNEQFF.

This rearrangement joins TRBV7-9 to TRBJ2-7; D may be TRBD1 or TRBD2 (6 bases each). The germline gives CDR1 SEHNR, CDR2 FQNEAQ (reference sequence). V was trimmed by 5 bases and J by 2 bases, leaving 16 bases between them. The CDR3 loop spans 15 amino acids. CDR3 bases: TGTGCCAGCAGCCCGGGGGCAGGGTTAACCTACGAGCAGTACTTC. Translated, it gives CASSPGAGLTYEQYF.

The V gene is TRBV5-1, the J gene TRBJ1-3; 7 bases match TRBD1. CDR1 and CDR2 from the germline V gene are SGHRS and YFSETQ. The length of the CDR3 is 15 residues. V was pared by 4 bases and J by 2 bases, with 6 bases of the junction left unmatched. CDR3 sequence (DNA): TGCGCCAGCAGCCGAGAGGGGGCTGCTGGAAACACCATATATTTT. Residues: CASSREGAAGNTIYF.

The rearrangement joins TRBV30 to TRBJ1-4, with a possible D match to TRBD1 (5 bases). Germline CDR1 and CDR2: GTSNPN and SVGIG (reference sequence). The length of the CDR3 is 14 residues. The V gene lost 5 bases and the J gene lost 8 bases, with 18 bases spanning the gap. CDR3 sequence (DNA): TGTGCCTGGGGACATCCCGGGACGGAAGAAAAACTGTTTTTT. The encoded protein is CAWGHPGTEEKLFF.

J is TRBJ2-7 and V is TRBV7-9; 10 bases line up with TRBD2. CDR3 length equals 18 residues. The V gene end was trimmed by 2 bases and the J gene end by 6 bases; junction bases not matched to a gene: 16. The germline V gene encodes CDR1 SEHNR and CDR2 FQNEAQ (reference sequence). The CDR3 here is CASSLPPGLAGVMGEQYF. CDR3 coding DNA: TGTGCCAGCAGCTTACCACCGGGTCTAGCGGGAGTCATGGGCGAGCAGTACTTC.

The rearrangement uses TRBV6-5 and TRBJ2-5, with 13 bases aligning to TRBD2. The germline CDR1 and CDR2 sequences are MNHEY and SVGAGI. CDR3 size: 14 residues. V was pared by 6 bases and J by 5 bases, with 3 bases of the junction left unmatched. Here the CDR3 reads CASSWTSGSETQYF. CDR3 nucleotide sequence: TGTGCCAGCAGCTGGACTAGCGGGAGTGAGACCCAGTACTTC.

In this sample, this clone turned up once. For the CDR3, the DNA is TGTGCCAGCACCCTTGGACAGCGGGCTGAAAAACTGTTTTTT. Protein: CASTLGQRAEKLFF. The chain uses TRBV5-6 and TRBJ1-4; TRBD1 might be the D (6 bases). V was clipped by 6 bases and J by 7 bases, with 16 bases between them. CDR3 size: 14 residues. Germline values: CDR1 SGHDT, CDR2 YYEEEE.

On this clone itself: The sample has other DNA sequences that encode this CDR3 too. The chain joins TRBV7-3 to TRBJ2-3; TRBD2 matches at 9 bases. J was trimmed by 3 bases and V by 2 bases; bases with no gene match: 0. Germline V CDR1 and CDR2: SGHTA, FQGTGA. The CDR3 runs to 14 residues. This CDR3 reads CASSLLAGTDTQYF. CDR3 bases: TGTGCCAGCAGCTTACTAGCGGGAACAGATACGCAGTATTTT.